A selection of T cell receptor beta chains follows, all from one sample in a study of regulatory T cells in long-lasting Graves disease. TCRdb re-called the multiplex PCR reads through MiXCR, storing one row per CDR3 protein. The sample records about 540,000 distinct CDR3 sequences, 13% being singletons. This same sample was also part of a study on T cells in Graves' hyperthyroidism and ophthalmopathy.

The sequencing here drew on peripheral blood mononuclear cells (PBMCs), taken at new diagnosis, from a patient treated with antithyroid drugs. The receptors stem from a young man with Graves disease. Each CDR3 is given with its conserved first and last residue. Fields, in order: D gene, clone size, V gene, J gene, CDR3 DNA, CDR3 protein. D genes are given only for firm matches. Not all rows give a size; the values are once, few, many and, for expanded clones, a class.

>TRBD1|many|TRBV2|TRBJ1-4
TGTGCCAGCAGAAACCGGGACAGCAATGAAAAACTGTTTTTT
CASRNRDSNEKLFF
>.|many|TRBV6-5|TRBJ1-1
TGTGCCAGCAGTTCCGCCGGGGCGGGCGAGAACACTGAAGCTTTCTTT
CASSSAGAGENTEAFF
>TRBD2|.|TRBV29-1|TRBJ2-1
TGCGGCGTCTTACGGGGGGGCACTGACAATGAGCAGTTCTTC
CGVLRGGTDNEQFF
>TRBD2|.|TRBV10-2|TRBJ2-4
TGCGCCAGCAGTGAATGGGGATCAGCGGGGGACTCCAAAAACATTCAGTACTTC
CASSEWGSAGDSKNIQYF
>TRBD2|.|TRBV12-3/TRBV12-4|TRBJ2-7
TGTGCCACCTCTAGCGGGAGAGGCTACGAGCAGTACTTC
CATSSGRGYEQYF
>.|few|TRBV30|TRBJ2-1
TGTGCCTGGAGTGGAGGTCGAGCGGATGAGCAGTTCTTC
CAWSGGRADEQFF
>.|few|TRBV27|TRBJ1-6
TGTGCCGGCACTCGAGCCGGGACTGACCCCTCACCCCTCCACTTT
CAGTRAGTDPSPLHF
>.|.|TRBV24-1|TRBJ2-4
TGTGCCACCAGTGATCGGGTAGGGGGTAAAAACATTCAGTACTTC
CATSDRVGGKNIQYF
>TRBD1|.|TRBV4-2|TRBJ2-7
TGTGCCAGCAGCCAAGCGGGACAGGGGGGAGTCACCTACGAGCAGTACTTC
CASSQAGQGGVTYEQYF
>.|.|TRBV18|TRBJ1-6
TGTGCCAGCTCACAAAGGGGCCTAAGGGATTCACCCCTCCACTTT
CASSQRGLRDSPLHF
>TRBD2|many|TRBV10-2|TRBJ2-7
TGCGCCAGCAATGGACTAGCGGGCAGCTCCTACGAGCAGTACTTC
CASNGLAGSSYEQYF
>.|many|TRBV10-2|TRBJ1-5
TGCGCCAGTTACAATCAGCCCCAGCATTTT
CASYNQPQHF
>.|few|TRBV20-1|TRBJ2-2
TGCAGTGCTACTTGGACAGCCACCGGGGAGCTGTTTTTT
CSATWTATGELFF
>TRBD2|few|TRBV30|TRBJ2-4
TGTGCCTGGAGCCCCCCGGGGGGAAACATTCAGTACTTC
CAWSPPGGNIQYF
>TRBD1|few|TRBV5-1|TRBJ1-2
TGCGCCAGCAGTACACGCGACAGGGGCCCCTATGGCTACACCTTC
CASSTRDRGPYGYTF
>.|.|TRBV6-5|TRBJ1-6
TGTGCCAGCAGTTACGAGTCTAGGGGATCGATAAATTCACCCCTCCACTTT
CASSYESRGSINSPLHF
>.|many|TRBV6-1|TRBJ2-2
TGTGCCAGCAGCCGTCAGGGAAACACCGGGGAGCTGTTTTTT
CASSRQGNTGELFF
>.|.|TRBV3-1|TRBJ2-5
TGTGCCAGCAGCCAACCCCGAGAGACCCAGTACTTC
CASSQPRETQYF
>TRBD2|many|TRBV12-3/TRBV12-4|TRBJ2-7
TGTGCCAGCAGCCGCACTAGCGGGCCGACGACATACGAGCAGTACTTC
CASSRTSGPTTYEQYF
>.|many|TRBV6-1|TRBJ2-7
TGTGCCAGCAAACTACTCGACAGAGGAGAGCAGTACTTC
CASKLLDRGEQYF